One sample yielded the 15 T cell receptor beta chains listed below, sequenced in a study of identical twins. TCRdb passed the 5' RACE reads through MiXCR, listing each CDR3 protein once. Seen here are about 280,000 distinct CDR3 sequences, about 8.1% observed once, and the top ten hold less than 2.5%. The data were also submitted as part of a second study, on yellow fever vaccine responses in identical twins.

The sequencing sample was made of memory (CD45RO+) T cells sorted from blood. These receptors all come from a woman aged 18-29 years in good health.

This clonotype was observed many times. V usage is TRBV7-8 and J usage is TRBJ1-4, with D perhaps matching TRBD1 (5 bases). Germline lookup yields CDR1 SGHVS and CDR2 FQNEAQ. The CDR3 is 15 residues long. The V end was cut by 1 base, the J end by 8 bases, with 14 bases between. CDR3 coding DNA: TGTGCCAGCAGCTTAGATCGGCAGGGCGGGGAAAAACTGTTTTTT. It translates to CASSLDRQGGEKLFF. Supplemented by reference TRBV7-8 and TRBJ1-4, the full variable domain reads GAGVSQSPRYKVAKRGQDVALRCDPISGHVSLFWYQQALGQGPEFLTYFQNEAQLDKSGLPSDRFFAERPEGSVSTLKIQRTQQEDSAVYLCASSLDRQGGEKLFFGSGTQLSVL.

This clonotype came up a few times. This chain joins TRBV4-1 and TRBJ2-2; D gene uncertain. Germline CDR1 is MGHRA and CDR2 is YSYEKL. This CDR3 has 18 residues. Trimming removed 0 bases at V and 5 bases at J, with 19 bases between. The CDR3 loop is CASSQEFSVRPVTGELFF. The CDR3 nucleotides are TGCGCCAGCAGCCAAGAATTCTCGGTGAGGCCGGTGACCGGGGAGCTGTTTTTT.

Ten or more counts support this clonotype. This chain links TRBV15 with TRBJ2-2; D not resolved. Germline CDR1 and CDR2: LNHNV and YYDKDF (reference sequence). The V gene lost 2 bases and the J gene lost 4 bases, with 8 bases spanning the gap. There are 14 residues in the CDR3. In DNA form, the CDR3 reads TGTGCCACCAGCAGAAAGACAAGCACCGGGGAGCTGTTTTTT. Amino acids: CATSRKTSTGELFF.

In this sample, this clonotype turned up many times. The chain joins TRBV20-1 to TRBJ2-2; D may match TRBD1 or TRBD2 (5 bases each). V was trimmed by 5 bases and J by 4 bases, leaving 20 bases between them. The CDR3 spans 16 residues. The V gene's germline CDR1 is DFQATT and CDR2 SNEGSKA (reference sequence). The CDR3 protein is CSAPPPRGESTGELFF. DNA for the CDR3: TGCAGTGCTCCTCCGCCCCGGGGCGAATCCACCGGGGAGCTGTTTTTT.

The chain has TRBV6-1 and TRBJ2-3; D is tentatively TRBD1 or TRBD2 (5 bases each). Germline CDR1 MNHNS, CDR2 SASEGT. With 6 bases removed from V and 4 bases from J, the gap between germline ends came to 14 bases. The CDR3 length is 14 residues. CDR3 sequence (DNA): TGTGCCAGCAGGGGACCACTAGAGCCAGATACGCAGTATTTT. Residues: CASRGPLEPDTQYF.

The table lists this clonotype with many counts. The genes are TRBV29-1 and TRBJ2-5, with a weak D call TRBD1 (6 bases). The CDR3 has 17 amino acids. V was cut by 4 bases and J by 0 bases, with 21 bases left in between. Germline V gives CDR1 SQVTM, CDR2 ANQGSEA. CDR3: CSVAHRVLSPNQETQYF. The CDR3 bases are TGCAGCGTTGCGCACAGGGTTCTTTCTCCGAACCAAGAGACCCAGTACTTC.

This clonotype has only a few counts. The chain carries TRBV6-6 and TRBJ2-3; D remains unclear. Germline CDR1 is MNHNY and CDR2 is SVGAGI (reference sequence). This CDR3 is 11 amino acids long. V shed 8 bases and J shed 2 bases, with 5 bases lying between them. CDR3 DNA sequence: TGTGCCAGCGCCACCACAGATACGCAGTATTTT. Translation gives CASATTDTQYF.

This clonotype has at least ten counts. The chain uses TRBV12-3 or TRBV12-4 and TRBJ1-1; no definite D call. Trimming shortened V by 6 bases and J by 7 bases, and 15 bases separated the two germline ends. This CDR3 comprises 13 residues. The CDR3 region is CASSRPPSGEAFF. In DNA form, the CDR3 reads TGTGCCAGCAGCCGACCCCCGTCGGGTGAAGCTTTCTTT.

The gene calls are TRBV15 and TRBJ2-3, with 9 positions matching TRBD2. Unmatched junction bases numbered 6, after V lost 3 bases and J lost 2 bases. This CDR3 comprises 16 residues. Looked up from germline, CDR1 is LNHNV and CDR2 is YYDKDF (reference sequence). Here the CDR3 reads CATSSGLAGTTDTQYF. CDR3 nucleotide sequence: TGTGCCACCAGCAGCGGGCTAGCGGGGACCACAGATACGCAGTATTTT.

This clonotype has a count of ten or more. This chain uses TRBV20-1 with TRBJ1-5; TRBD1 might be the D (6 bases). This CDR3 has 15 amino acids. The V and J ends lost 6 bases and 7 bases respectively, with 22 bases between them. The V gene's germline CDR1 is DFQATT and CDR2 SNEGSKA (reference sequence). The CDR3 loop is CSAESEGGDAQPQHF. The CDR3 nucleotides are TGCAGTGCCGAATCCGAGGGGGGCGATGCACAGCCCCAGCATTTT.

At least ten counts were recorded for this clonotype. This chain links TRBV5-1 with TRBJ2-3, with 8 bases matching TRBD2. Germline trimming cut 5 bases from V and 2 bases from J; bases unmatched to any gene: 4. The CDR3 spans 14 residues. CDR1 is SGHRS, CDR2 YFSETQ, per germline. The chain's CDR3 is CASRSSGHTDTQYF. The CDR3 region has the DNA TGCGCCAGCAGATCTAGCGGGCACACAGATACGCAGTATTTT.

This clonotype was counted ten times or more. This CDR3 reads CASSQSRGITYEQYF. In DNA form, the CDR3 reads TGTGCCAGCAGCCAATCTCGCGGGATTACCTACGAGCAGTACTTC. The rearrangement joins TRBV3-1 to TRBJ2-7; the D gene is possibly TRBD2 (6 bases). V was trimmed by 2 bases and J by 2 bases, leaving 13 bases between them. The germline CDR1 and CDR2 sequences are LGHDT and YNNKEL (reference sequence). The length of the CDR3 is 15 residues.

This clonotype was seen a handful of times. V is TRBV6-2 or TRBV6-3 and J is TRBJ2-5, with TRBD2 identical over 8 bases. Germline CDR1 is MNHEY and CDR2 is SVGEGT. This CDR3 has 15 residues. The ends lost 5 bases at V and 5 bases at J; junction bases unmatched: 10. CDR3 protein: CASSPVAGGSETQYF. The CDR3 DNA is TGTGCCAGCAGTCCGGTGGCGGGGGGAAGCGAGACCCAGTACTTC.

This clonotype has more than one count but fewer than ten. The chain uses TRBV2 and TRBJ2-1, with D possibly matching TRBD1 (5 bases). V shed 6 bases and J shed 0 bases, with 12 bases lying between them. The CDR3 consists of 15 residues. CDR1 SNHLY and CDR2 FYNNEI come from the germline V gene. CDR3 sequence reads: CASSDPGHSYNEQFF. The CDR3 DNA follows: TGTGCCAGCAGCGACCCAGGGCACTCCTACAATGAGCAGTTCTTC. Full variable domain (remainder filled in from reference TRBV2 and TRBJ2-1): EPEVTQTPSHQVTQMGQEVILRCVPISNHLYFYWYRQILGQKVEFLVSFYNNEISEKSEIFDDQFSVERPDGSNFTLKIRSTKLEDSAMYFCASSDPGHSYNEQFFGPGTRLTVL.

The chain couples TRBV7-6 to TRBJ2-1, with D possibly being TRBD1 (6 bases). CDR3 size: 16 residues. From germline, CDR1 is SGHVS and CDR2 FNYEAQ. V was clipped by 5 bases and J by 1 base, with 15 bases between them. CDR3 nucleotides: TGTGCCAGCAGCCCGGAACAGGGTGGGTCCTACAATGAGCAGTTCTTC. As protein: CASSPEQGGSYNEQFF.